The T cell receptor (beta chain) under discussion was sequenced for a study of T cell changes during pregnancy in multiple sclerosis. Some clones are missing from TCRdb's copy, which holds only in-frame ones; the method was immunoSEQ multiplex PCR. The repertoire consists of 45,000 to 55,000 clones, with over 75% occurring once and the leading ten covering 0.95% to 1.5%. This CDR3 region has 18 residues. V shed 7 bases and J shed 2 bases, with 21 bases lying between them. Germline V gene sequence: CDR1 MDHEN, CDR2 SYDVKM. This sequence originates from a female donor with multiple sclerosis, enrolled in a pregnancy study. This sample comprised CD4+ T cells from peripheral blood mononuclear cells, obtained in the second trimester of pregnancy. This sequence joins TRBV28 and TRBJ2-6, with a tentative D call TRBD1 (6 bases). Here the CDR3 reads CASTPTGRAPPGANVLTF. In nucleotides, the CDR3 is TGTGCCAGCACCCCGACAGGACGAGCTCCCCCTGGGGCCAACGTCCTGACTTTC.